What follows are 21 T cell receptor beta chains derived from one specimen sequenced in a study of blood T cell repertoires in COVID-19. The protocol was immunoSEQ multiplex PCR, while the TCRdb copy is restricted to in-frame clones and leaves out a portion. The sample includes fewer than 450,000 clones, about 93% of them seen just once. Sequencing used peripheral blood. All receptors derive from a woman aged 18 to 35 who had recovered from COVID-19.

The V call is TRBV5-4, the J call TRBJ2-3; 9 nucleotides line up with TRBD2. From germline, CDR1 is SGHNT and CDR2 YYREEE (reference sequence). Trimming took 1 base from V and 6 from J; bases not matched to a gene: 6. There are 15 residues in the CDR3. The CDR3 here is CASSLLAGDRDTQYF. The DNA for the CDR3 is TGTGCCAGCAGCTTGTTAGCGGGAGATCGGGATACGCAGTATTTT.

The table lists this clone with a few counts. The chain links TRBV4-1 to TRBJ1-2; TRBD1 might be the D (5 bases). CDR3 length: 15 amino acids. Germline CDR1 reads MGHRA; CDR2 reads YSYEKL. V dropped 1 base and J dropped 2 bases, with 11 bases sitting between them. The CDR3 loop is CASSQGLSGNYGYTF. DNA of the CDR3: TGCGCCAGCAGCCAAGGGTTATCAGGGAACTATGGCTACACCTTC.

This sequence joins TRBV7-6 and TRBJ2-2; TRBD2 matches at 8 bases. Germline V gene lookup returns CDR1 SGHVS and CDR2 FNYEAQ. This CDR3 is 18 amino acids long. V lost 10 bases to trimming and J lost 4 bases; unmatched junction nucleotides: 20. The CDR3 loop reads CATRAGLGSPWVTGELFF. The CDR3 DNA reads as TGTGCCACCAGGGCGGGACTAGGTTCTCCCTGGGTCACCGGGGAGCTGTTTTTT.

The chain has TRBV9 and TRBJ1-5; TRBD1 aligns across 7 bases. Germline V lookup: CDR1 SGDLS, CDR2 YYNGEE. Trimming took 7 bases from V and 4 from J; bases not matched to a gene: 11. This CDR3 region has 15 residues. The CDR3 region has the DNA TGTGCCAGCGGATCGACAGGGTCTTTGAATCAGCCCCAGCATTTT. Encoded protein: CASGSTGSLNQPQHF.

This chain joins TRBV6-5 and TRBJ2-3, with D hard to call. V lost 4 bases and J 4 bases, leaving 15 bases between the germline ends. Germline V gene data show CDR1 as MNHEY and CDR2 as SVGAGI. CDR3 length: 15 residues. In nucleotides, the CDR3 is TGTGCCAGCAGTTTCGACTGGTCGTTCTCAGATACGCAGTATTTT. It codes for CASSFDWSFSDTQYF.

This clone was detected once. The chain links TRBV5-1 to TRBJ2-1, with 11 bases lining up with TRBD2. This CDR3 comprises 16 residues. Per the germline V gene, CDR1 is SGHRS and CDR2 is YFSETQ. The V gene end was trimmed by 2 bases and the J gene end by 4 bases; junction bases not matched to a gene: 5. The CDR3 nucleotides are TGCGCCAGCAGCTTAACCGGGACTAGCGGATACAATGAGCAGTTCTTC. Translated, it gives CASSLTGTSGYNEQFF.

This clone appeared a single time. This chain uses TRBV11-2 with TRBJ1-1; a weak D match, TRBD1 (5 bases). CDR3 size: 14 residues. Germline V gene sequence: CDR1 SGHAT, CDR2 FQNNGV. V gave up 4 bases and J gave up 0 bases, with 9 bases separating them. The CDR3, as DNA: TGTGCCAGCAGCTACGACAGAATGAACACTGAAGCTTTCTTT. Translation gives CASSYDRMNTEAFF.

The chain links TRBV14 to TRBJ1-6; D perhaps matches TRBD1 (5 bases). The CDR3 length is 14 residues. Between the trimmed V and J ends, which lost 0 bases and 9 bases, there was a span of 9 bases. The V gene's germline CDR1 is SGHDN and CDR2 FVKESK. As DNA, the CDR3 is TGTGCCAGCAGCCAAGAGGGGCTATCTTCACCCCTCCACTTT. It specifies CASSQEGLSSPLHF.

The DNA of the CDR3 is TGTGCCAGCAGCCCTTTAGCGGTACGGGGAGAGACCCAGTACTTC. This encodes CASSPLAVRGETQYF. This chain links TRBV7-8 with TRBJ2-5; the D gene is possibly TRBD2 (6 bases). The CDR3 has 15 amino acids. The germline V gene has CDR1 SGHVS and CDR2 FQNEAQ. Trimming stripped 5 bases from V and 4 bases from J, with 17 bases between.

The chain is built from TRBV3-1 (or the pseudogene TRBV3-2) and TRBJ1-6; D uncertain. Per germline, CDR1 LGHDT and CDR2 YNNKEL (reference sequence). The CDR3 sequence is 18 residues long. V was trimmed by 1 base and J by 1 base, leaving 14 bases between them. The CDR3 nucleotides are TGTGCCAGCAGCCAAGTCTCAGGAGCGGTATCCTATAATTCACCCCTCCACTTT. Translating it yields CASSQVSGAVSYNSPLHF.

The chain is built from TRBV9 and TRBJ2-2; 9 bases are shared with TRBD2. The CDR3 has 18 residues. Germline CDR1 SGDLS, CDR2 YYNGEE. J was trimmed by 4 bases and V by 4 bases; bases with no gene match: 14. CDR3 protein: CASSPWGSGRPVTGELFF. CDR3 nucleotide sequence: TGTGCCAGCAGCCCCTGGGGTAGCGGGAGACCAGTCACCGGGGAGCTGTTTTTT.

The CDR3 DNA is TGCAGCGTGGGGTACAGCAGGGGGGAGCAGTACGTC. It translates to CSVGYSRGEQYV. The gene calls are TRBV29-1 and TRBJ2-7, with 7 positions matching TRBD1. J was trimmed by 7 bases and V by 6 bases; bases with no gene match: 9. The CDR3 runs 12 residues. Germline CDR1 is SQVTM and CDR2 is ANQGSEA.

J is TRBJ1-2 and V is TRBV5-1; D remains ambiguous. Germline V gene lookup returns CDR1 SGHRS and CDR2 YFSETQ. CDR3 length: 14 residues. V was pared by 2 bases and J by 0 bases, with 8 bases between. In DNA, the CDR3 is TGCGCCAGCAGCTTACGAGGAGCTAACTATGGCTACACCTTC. Its protein is CASSLRGANYGYTF.

The chain uses TRBV11-2 and TRBJ1-3; D may be TRBD1 (6 bases). Germline lookup yields CDR1 SGHAT and CDR2 FQNNGV. The CDR3 has 17 residues. V lost 5 bases, J lost 1 base, and 18 bases lay in between. The CDR3 loop is CASSALWTETSGNTIYF. The CDR3 bases are TGTGCCAGCAGCGCCCTCTGGACAGAGACGTCTGGAAACACCATATATTTT.

The V call is TRBV11-2, the J call TRBJ2-3, with unresolved D. The CDR3 length is 13 residues. Germline values: CDR1 SGHAT, CDR2 FQNNGV. V lost 5 bases, J lost 2 bases, and 8 bases lay in between. CDR3 coding DNA: TGTGCCAGCAGCCGTAGTCTCACAGATACGCAGTATTTT. Its translation is CASSRSLTDTQYF.

The rearrangement links TRBV29-1 to TRBJ2-2; TRBD2 matches 10 bases. Germline CDR1 SQVTM, CDR2 ANQGSEA. J lost 5 bases, V lost 7 bases, and 4 bases had no gene match. This CDR3 contains 13 residues. The CDR3 reads CSALAGGTGELFF. The CDR3 region has the DNA TGCAGCGCGTTAGCGGGGGGAACCGGGGAGCTGTTTTTT.

This clone was seen only once. The chain couples TRBV11-3 to TRBJ2-1; no reliable D call. The V end was cut by 1 base, the J end by 9 bases, with 10 bases between. This CDR3 has 13 residues. Germline lookup yields CDR1 SGHNT and CDR2 YENEEA. CDR3 nucleotides: TGTGCCAGCAGCTTAGCGGTGAGAGGTGAGCAGTTCTTC. This sequence encodes CASSLAVRGEQFF.

The chain carries TRBV3-1 (or the pseudogene TRBV3-2) and TRBJ2-2; D is possibly TRBD2 (6 bases). The V end lost 1 base, the J end lost 7 bases, and 10 bases lay between the germline ends. Germline V CDR1 and CDR2: LGHDT, YNNKEL (reference sequence). The CDR3 extends over 14 amino acids. CDR3 protein: CASSQGGGVGELFF. DNA of the CDR3: TGTGCCAGCAGCCAAGGGGGAGGAGTCGGGGAGCTGTTTTTT.

The chain combines TRBV4-3 with TRBJ2-1, with 7 bases matching TRBD2. This CDR3 is 14 amino acids long. The germline V gene encodes CDR1 LGHNA and CDR2 YSLEER. J was trimmed by 2 bases and V by 8 bases; bases with no gene match: 6. CDR3 loop: CASASGKTYNEQFF. In nucleotides, the CDR3 is TGCGCCAGCGCAAGCGGGAAAACCTACAATGAGCAGTTCTTC.

This sequence joins TRBV6-5 and TRBJ1-2, with 9 bases aligning to TRBD1. J lost 8 bases, V lost 6 bases, and 10 bases had no gene match. CDR1 and CDR2 (germline): MNHEY, SVGAGI. The CDR3 loop spans 14 amino acids. This chain's CDR3 is CASRQGANFDGYTF. The CDR3 DNA follows: TGTGCCAGCAGACAGGGGGCAAACTTTGACGGCTACACCTTC.

The rearrangement links TRBV30 to TRBJ2-1, with a possible D match to TRBD2 (5 bases). CDR1 and CDR2 (germline): GTSNPN, SVGIG (reference sequence). The germline V and J ends were trimmed by 1 base and 5 bases, with 15 bases remaining between them. The CDR3 sequence is 15 residues long. The CDR3 reads CAWSAFASLNNEQFF. CDR3 nucleotides: TGTGCCTGGAGTGCTTTTGCTAGCCTGAACAATGAGCAGTTCTTC.